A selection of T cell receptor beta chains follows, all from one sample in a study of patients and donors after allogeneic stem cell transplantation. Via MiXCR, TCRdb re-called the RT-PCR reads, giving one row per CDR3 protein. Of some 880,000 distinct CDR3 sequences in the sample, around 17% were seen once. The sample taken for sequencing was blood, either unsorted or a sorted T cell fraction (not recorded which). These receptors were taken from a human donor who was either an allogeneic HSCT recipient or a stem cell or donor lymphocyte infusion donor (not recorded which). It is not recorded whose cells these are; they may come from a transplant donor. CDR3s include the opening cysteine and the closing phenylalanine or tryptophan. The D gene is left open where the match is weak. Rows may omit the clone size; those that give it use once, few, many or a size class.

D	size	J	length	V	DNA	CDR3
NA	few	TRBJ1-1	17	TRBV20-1	TGCAGTGCTAGAGATCAGGCGCGGGGAATCGCAGGGACTGAAGCTTTCTTT	CSARDQARGIAGTEAFF
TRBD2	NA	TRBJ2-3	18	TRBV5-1	TGCGCCAGCAGCCGATCGGGGCTGACTAGCGGAAGCACAGATACGCAGTATTTT	CASSRSGLTSGSTDTQYF
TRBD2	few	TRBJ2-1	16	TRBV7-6	TGTGCCAGCAGCTCGATTAGCGGGACGGTGAGGAATGAGCAGTTCTTC	CASSSISGTVRNEQFF
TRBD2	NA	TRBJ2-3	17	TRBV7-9	TGTGCCAGCAGCCACCGGACTAGCGGGGACCGTCGCGATACGCAGTATTTT	CASSHRTSGDRRDTQYF
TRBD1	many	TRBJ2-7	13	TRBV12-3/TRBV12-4	TGTGCCAGCAGTCAGACAGGGCCCTACGAGCAGTACTTC	CASSQTGPYEQYF
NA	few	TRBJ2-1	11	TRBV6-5	TGTGCCAGCAGATCATCACTAGAGCAGTTCTTC	CASRSSLEQFF
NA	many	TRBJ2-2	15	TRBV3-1	TGTGCCAGCAGCCAAGACCCGCTCCGCTCCGGGGAGCTGTTTTTT	CASSQDPLRSGELFF
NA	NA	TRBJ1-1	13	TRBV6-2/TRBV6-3	TGTGCCAGCCGGGGCAGGGCGTATGGTGAAGCTTTCTTT	CASRGRAYGEAFF
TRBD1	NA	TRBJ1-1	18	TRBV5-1	TGCGCCAGCAGCTTGGTAGACAGGGGGCGCCGGGTCAGCACTGAAGCTTTCTTT	CASSLVDRGRRVSTEAFF
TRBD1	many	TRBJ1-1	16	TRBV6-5	TGTGCCAGCAGTTACATCTCCGGGACAGGGGGCACTGAAGCTTTCTTT	CASSYISGTGGTEAFF
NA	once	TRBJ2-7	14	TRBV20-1	TGCAGTGCCGCCGACACTGCCGGAGTGTACGAGCAGTACTTC	CSAADTAGVYEQYF
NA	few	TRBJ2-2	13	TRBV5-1	TGCGCCAGCAGCCCCAGGGAAACCGGGGAGCTGTTTTTT	CASSPRETGELFF
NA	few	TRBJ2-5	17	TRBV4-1	TGCGCCAGCAGCCAAGATTTTCGGGGCACCCGTCAAGAGACCCAGTACTTC	CASSQDFRGTRQETQYF
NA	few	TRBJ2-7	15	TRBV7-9	TGTGCCAGCAGCTTTTCGGGGGTGGGCCTGAGGGAGCAGTACTTC	CASSFSGVGLREQYF
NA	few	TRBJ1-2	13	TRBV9	TGTGCCAGCAGCGCGGGGGCTAACTATGGCTACACCTTC	CASSAGANYGYTF
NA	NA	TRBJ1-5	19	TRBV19	TGTGCCAGTAGTATAGATAAGGACACAGGGCCCTATAGCAATCAGCCCCAGCATTTT	CASSIDKDTGPYSNQPQHF
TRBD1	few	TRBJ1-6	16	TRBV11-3	TGTGCCAGCAGCTTAAAGGGGACAGGGGATAATTCACCCCTCCACTTT	CASSLKGTGDNSPLHF
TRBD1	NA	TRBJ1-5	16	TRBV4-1	TGCGCCAGCAGCCGAGAAGCCGGGACAGACAATCAGCCCCAGCATTTT	CASSREAGTDNQPQHF
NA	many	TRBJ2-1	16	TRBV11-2	TGTGCCAGCAGCTTAGGGGCAAGGAGCTCCTACAATGAGCAGTTCTTC	CASSLGARSSYNEQFF
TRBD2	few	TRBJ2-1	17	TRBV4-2	TGTGCCAGCAGCCAGGGACCGGGACTAGCGGGGTACAATGAGCAGTTCTTC	CASSQGPGLAGYNEQFF
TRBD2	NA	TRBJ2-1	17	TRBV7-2	TGTGCCAGCAGCCAACTAGCGGGATTAGGCTCCTACAATGAGCAGTTCTTC	CASSQLAGLGSYNEQFF
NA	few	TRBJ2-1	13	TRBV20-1	TGCAGTGCTAGCGGGGGTCCCAGCAATGAGCAGTTCTTC	CSASGGPSNEQFF